This is a list of T cell receptor beta chains from one sample in a study of identical twins. TCRdb passed the 5' RACE reads through MiXCR, listing each CDR3 protein once. The data contain over 550,000 distinct CDR3 sequences, 7% to 7.5% of them seen just once; the ten biggest clones take up less than 2%. These data also featured in a second study, about yellow fever vaccine responses in identical twins.

What was sequenced was PBMCs. These receptors were taken from a woman aged 18-29 years in good health. The CDR3 runs from the conserved cysteine through the conserved F or W. Fields, in order: J gene, D gene, V gene, clone size, CDR3 DNA, CDR3 protein. The D gene is left open where the match is weak. The size of a clone is reported for some rows only, either as once, few or many, or as a class for expanded clones.

J: TRBJ2-5; D: TRBD2; V: TRBV20-1; size: many; DNA: TGCAGTGCTGTGACTAGCGGGGTCCGGGAGACCCAGTACTTC; CDR3: CSAVTSGVRETQYF
J: TRBJ2-3; D: TRBD2; V: TRBV12-3/TRBV12-4; size: many; DNA: TGTGCCAGCAGTTTGAGGACTAGCGGGAAGGCAGATACGCAGTATTTT; CDR3: CASSLRTSGKADTQYF
J: TRBJ2-7; D: NA; V: TRBV14; size: NA; DNA: TGTGCCAGCAGCCTTTTTAGCCGCTCGGAGCAGTACTTC; CDR3: CASSLFSRSEQYF
J: TRBJ2-1; D: NA; V: TRBV7-2; size: many; DNA: TGTGCCAGCAGCTTAGCACTAGCCACCTACAATGAGCAGTTCTTC; CDR3: CASSLALATYNEQFF
J: TRBJ2-2; D: NA; V: TRBV24-1; size: NA; DNA: TGTGCCACCAGTGAGTCAGGACAGCCCGAGCTGTTTTTT; CDR3: CATSESGQPELFF
J: TRBJ2-5; D: NA; V: TRBV10-3; size: many; DNA: TGTGCCACCAGAAGACGGAACCAAGAGACCCAGTACTTC; CDR3: CATRRRNQETQYF
J: TRBJ2-1; D: NA; V: TRBV12-3/TRBV12-4; size: many; DNA: TGTGCCAGCAGTTTCAGGCCGAGCTCCTACAATGAGCAGTTCTTC; CDR3: CASSFRPSSYNEQFF
J: TRBJ1-4; D: NA; V: TRBV12-3/TRBV12-4; size: NA; DNA: TGTGCCAGCAGCCTGTGGGGGCTGGATGAAAAACTGTTTTTT; CDR3: CASSLWGLDEKLFF
J: TRBJ2-1; D: NA; V: TRBV11-2; size: many; DNA: TGTGCCAGCACAGGGGGCAGGGGACTAGCCATCGATGAGCAGTTCTTC; CDR3: CASTGGRGLAIDEQFF
J: TRBJ2-2; D: NA; V: TRBV7-3; size: NA; DNA: TGTGCCAGCAGCTTACCCAGGGGGGAGATCCTGAACACCGGGGAGCTGTTTTTT; CDR3: CASSLPRGEILNTGELFF
J: TRBJ2-7; D: NA; V: TRBV7-8; size: NA; DNA: TGTGCCAGCAGCTTAGCGCCCGGGGCTACTCTGACGCAAGTCTACGAGCAGTACTTC; CDR3: CASSLAPGATLTQVYEQYF
J: TRBJ1-1; D: TRBD1; V: TRBV10-3; size: many; DNA: TGTGCCAGTCGGACAGGGGAGGACACTGAAGCTTTCTTT; CDR3: CASRTGEDTEAFF
J: TRBJ2-1; D: TRBD1; V: TRBV14; size: NA; DNA: TGTGCCAGCAGCCACGCCGGGACAGGGGATTACAATGAGCAGTTCTTC; CDR3: CASSHAGTGDYNEQFF
J: TRBJ1-5; D: NA; V: TRBV3-1; size: many; DNA: TGTGCCAGCAGCCAAGATAGGGTCAATCAGCCCCAGCATTTT; CDR3: CASSQDRVNQPQHF
J: TRBJ2-1; D: NA; V: TRBV7-2; size: NA; DNA: TGTGCCAGCAACTTCGGGACAACCACCAATGAGCAGTTCTTC; CDR3: CASNFGTTTNEQFF
J: TRBJ1-2; D: NA; V: TRBV11-2; size: many; DNA: TGTGCCAGCAGCCCGACAGATAACTATGGCTACACCTTC; CDR3: CASSPTDNYGYTF
J: TRBJ2-7; D: TRBD1; V: TRBV7-9; size: few; DNA: TGTGCCAGCAGCTTAGCCCATTCCGGGACAGGCTCCTACGAGCAGTACTTC; CDR3: CASSLAHSGTGSYEQYF
J: TRBJ2-3; D: NA; V: TRBV28; size: many; DNA: TGTGCCAGCAGGGCGACAGATACGCAGTATTTT; CDR3: CASRATDTQYF
J: TRBJ1-5; D: NA; V: TRBV19; size: few; DNA: TGTGCCAGTAGTATTGTACAGGGAAACAATCAGCCCCAGCATTTT; CDR3: CASSIVQGNNQPQHF
J: TRBJ2-7; D: TRBD1; V: TRBV20-1; size: few; DNA: TGCAGTGCCTGGGGGACAGGGGGCGACGAGCAGTACTTC; CDR3: CSAWGTGGDEQYF
J: TRBJ2-1; D: TRBD2; V: TRBV6-1; size: NA; DNA: TGTGCCAGCAGTGAAGTGGCGGGAGTTTATAATGAGCAGTTCTTC; CDR3: CASSEVAGVYNEQFF
J: TRBJ1-6; D: TRBD1; V: TRBV6-5; size: many; DNA: TGTGCCAGCAGTTGGGACAGGGGTAATTCACCCCTCCACTTT; CDR3: CASSWDRGNSPLHF
J: TRBJ2-3; D: TRBD2; V: TRBV6-2/TRBV6-3; size: few; DNA: TGTGCCAGCAGTTACACTAGCGGGAGGGTACCAGATACGCAGTATTTT; CDR3: CASSYTSGRVPDTQYF
J: TRBJ2-2; D: TRBD1; V: TRBV5-1; size: NA; DNA: TGCGCCAGCAGCTCGGCTTGGACAGGGGGCCCCGGGGAGCTGTTTTTT; CDR3: CASSSAWTGGPGELFF
J: TRBJ2-7; D: NA; V: TRBV5-1; size: many; DNA: TGCGCCAGCAGCTTGGTTAGCCGCAGCTCCTACGAGCAGTACTTC; CDR3: CASSLVSRSSYEQYF
J: TRBJ2-3; D: NA; V: TRBV20-1; size: NA; DNA: TGCAGTGCTCCCCGAGCTAGCGGCACAGATACGCAGTATTTT; CDR3: CSAPRASGTDTQYF
J: TRBJ2-5; D: NA; V: TRBV20-1; size: NA; DNA: TGCAGTGCTAACGAGGGGGGGTGGCAAGAGACCCAGTACTTC; CDR3: CSANEGGWQETQYF
J: TRBJ2-5; D: TRBD2; V: TRBV29-1; size: many; DNA: TGCAGCGTTGGGGGGACTAGCGGAGACCAAGAGACCCAGTACTTC; CDR3: CSVGGTSGDQETQYF
J: TRBJ2-1; D: NA; V: TRBV6-4; size: few; DNA: TGTGCCAGCAGTGACTTTACAGGGACTGAGCAGTTCTTC; CDR3: CASSDFTGTEQFF
J: TRBJ1-5; D: NA; V: TRBV10-3; size: few; DNA: TGTGCCATCAGTGAGTCACAGGGCAGCCAGCCCCAGCATTTT; CDR3: CAISESQGSQPQHF
J: TRBJ1-2; D: TRBD1; V: TRBV20-1; size: NA; DNA: TGCAGCCAACCCCGGACAGGGGGTGGCTACACCTTC; CDR3: CSQPRTGGGYTF
J: TRBJ1-3; D: NA; V: TRBV12-3/TRBV12-4; size: few; DNA: TGTGCCAGCAGTTTATTTATGATCTCCTCTGGAAACACCATATATTTT; CDR3: CASSLFMISSGNTIYF